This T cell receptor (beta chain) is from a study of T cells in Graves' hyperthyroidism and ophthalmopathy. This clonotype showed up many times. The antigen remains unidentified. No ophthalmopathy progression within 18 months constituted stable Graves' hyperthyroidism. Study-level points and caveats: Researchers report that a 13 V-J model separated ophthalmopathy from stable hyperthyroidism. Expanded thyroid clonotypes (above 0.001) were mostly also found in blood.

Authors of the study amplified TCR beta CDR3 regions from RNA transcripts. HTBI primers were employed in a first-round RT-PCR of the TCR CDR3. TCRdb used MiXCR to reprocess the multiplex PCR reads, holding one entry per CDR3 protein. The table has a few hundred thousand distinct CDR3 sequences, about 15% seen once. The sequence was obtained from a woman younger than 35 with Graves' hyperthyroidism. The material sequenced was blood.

The CDR3 DNA sequence: TGTGCCAGCATGGGTCCTGTTGGGGAAAAACTGTTTTTT. Translation gives CASMGPVGEKLFF. This chain connects TRBV6-1 to TRBJ1-4, with D uncertain. The CDR3 spans 13 residues. From germline, CDR1 is MNHNS and CDR2 SASEGT. Trimming shortened V by 7 bases and J by 8 bases, and 14 bases separated the two germline ends.